The 10 T cell receptor beta chains below come from one sample, sequenced in a study of shared clonotypes between healthy human individuals. Produced via immunoSEQ multiplex PCR; TCRdb's table is partial and in-frame only. The sample yields millions of clones, roughly 92% seen once. Sequencing was done on a sample of naive CD4+ T cells sorted from blood. Subset defined: CD45RA+ positively selected. Receptors were obtained from a young man in good health.

In the case of this clone: Other DNA variants within this sample encode the same CDR3. The rearrangement joins TRBV30 to TRBJ1-4; D call uncertain. Germline V lookup: CDR1 GTSNPN, CDR2 SVGIG (reference sequence). Trimming took off 3 bases at V and 7 bases at J, with 12 bases between the two ends. The CDR3 extends over 13 amino acids. The CDR3 sequence: CAWSPGIGEKLFF. The CDR3 DNA follows: TGTGCCTGGAGCCCCGGGATAGGTGAAAAACTGTTTTTT.

The CDR3 nucleotides read TGTGCCAGCAGCTTAGCGTACCTGGGACAGGGTGGTAACACCGGGGAGCTGTTTTTT. Translated: CASSLAYLGQGGNTGELFF. The J gene is TRBJ2-2, the V gene TRBV7-9; 9 bases are shared with TRBD1. This CDR3 has 19 amino acids. V trimming: 0 bases; J trimming: 2 bases; junction bases outside the gene matches: 10. Germline CDR1 is SEHNR and CDR2 is FQNEAQ (reference sequence).

A note on this clone: The same CDR3 arises from other DNA sequences in this sample as well. The rearrangement uses TRBV5-1 and TRBJ2-3; 8 nucleotides align to TRBD1. From germline, CDR1 is SGHRS and CDR2 YFSETQ. V dropped 2 bases and J dropped 0; count of bases not matched to a gene: 2. This CDR3 comprises 15 residues. In DNA form, the CDR3 reads TGCGCCAGCAGCTTCAGGGGGCAGAGCACAGATACGCAGTATTTT. Protein product: CASSFRGQSTDTQYF.

The count of this clone is one. The chain has TRBV12-5 and TRBJ2-2, with TRBD1 matching 9 bases. The length of the CDR3 is 16 residues. V shed 1 base, J shed 4 bases, and the junction held 4 bases outside the gene matches. Germline V gene data show CDR1 as LGHNT and CDR2 as FRNRAP. For the CDR3, the DNA is TGTGCTAGTGGTTTGGGAACAGGGGGCAGCACCGGGGAGCTGTTTTTT. Its protein is CASGLGTGGSTGELFF. Drawing the rest from reference TRBV12-5 and TRBJ2-2, the complete variable domain is DARVTQTPRHKVTEMGQEVTMRCQPILGHNTVFWYRQTMMQGLELLAYFRNRAPLDDSGMPKDRFSAEMPDATLATLKIQPSEPRDSAVYFCASGLGTGGSTGELFFGEGSRLTVL.

The J gene is TRBJ1-5, the V gene TRBV5-5; 7 bases line up with TRBD1. Trimming cost V 1 base and J 2 bases; bases outside gene matches: 9. Germline CDR1 reads SGHKS; CDR2 reads YYEKEE (reference sequence). The CDR3 is made up of 17 amino acids. CDR3 bases: TGTGCCAGCAGCTTGTACGGCGACAGGGCAGGCAATCAGCCCCAGCATTTT. Translating gives CASSLYGDRAGNQPQHF.

Here the CDR3 reads CATSKQTGGSGNTIYF. CDR3 DNA: TGTGCCACCAGCAAACAGACAGGGGGCTCTGGAAACACCATATATTTT. The rearrangement links TRBV15 to TRBJ1-3, with 9 bases fitting TRBD1. V was pared by 4 bases and J by 0 bases, with 4 bases of the junction left unmatched. CDR1 and CDR2 (germline): LNHNV, YYDKDF (reference sequence). The CDR3 consists of 16 residues.

The chain combines TRBV28 with TRBJ2-4; D call uncertain. The V gene lost 4 bases and the J gene lost 2 bases, with 12 bases spanning the gap. The germline CDR1 and CDR2 sequences are MDHEN and SYDVKM. The CDR3 totals 15 residues. The CDR3: CASSSPPETKNIQYF. CDR3 coding DNA: TGTGCCAGCAGTTCCCCCCCGGAAACCAAAAACATTCAGTACTTC.

The gene calls are TRBV11-3 and TRBJ1-1; D is perhaps TRBD1 (6 bases). Trimming shortened V by 5 bases and J by 1 base, and 23 bases separated the two germline ends. The CDR3 contains 18 residues. The V gene's germline CDR1 is SGHNT and CDR2 YENEEA. The CDR3 is CASSISGEQLWKNTEAFF. CDR3 DNA sequence: TGTGCCAGCAGCATCTCAGGGGAACAGTTGTGGAAGAACACTGAAGCTTTCTTT.

The V gene is TRBV6-1, the J gene TRBJ2-7, with no clear D. Germline-derived CDR1 and CDR2 are MNHNS and SASEGT. This CDR3 is 12 amino acids long. V lost 8 bases and J 2 bases, leaving 10 bases between the germline ends. CDR3 sequence (DNA): TGTGCCAGCGGGATGGGCACCTACGAGCAGTACTTC. Its protein is CASGMGTYEQYF.

The V and J genes are TRBV5-4 and TRBJ2-6, with D uncertain. CDR1 is SGHNT and CDR2 is YYREEE in the germline V gene (reference sequence). The V end was cut by 3 bases, the J end by 4 bases, with 5 bases between. The CDR3 loop spans 13 amino acids. CDR3 coding DNA: TGTGCCAGCAGCTCCGGGGGGGCCAACGTCCTGACTTTC. As protein: CASSSGGANVLTF.